This record looks at one T cell receptor (beta chain) sequence and its context. These data come from a study of blood T cell repertoires in COVID-19. Study in general: Material from acute and convalescent COVID-19 was sourced from the United States, Italy and Spain.

Profiled with immunoSEQ multiplex PCR; TCRdb holds only in-frame clones, not every one. The sample includes over 120,000 clones, more than 85% of them seen just once. The CDR3 extends over 11 amino acids. Between the trimmed V and J ends, which lost 6 bases and 12 bases, there was a span of 14 bases. CDR1 and CDR2 from the germline V gene are MDHEN and SYDVKM. V is TRBV28 and J is TRBJ1-1; maybe TRBD1 (6 bases). The source is a man aged 55 to 69 with active or convalescent COVID-19. Sequencing was carried out using peripheral blood. The CDR3 nucleotides read TGTGCCAGCAGCAACAGGGTAGGAACTTTCTTT. It is translated as CASSNRVGTFF. Combining the CDR3 with reference TRBV28 and TRBJ1-1 gives the whole variable domain DVKVTQSSRYLVKRTGEKVFLECVQDMDHENMFWYRQDPGLGLRLIYFSYDVKMKEKGDIPEGYSVSREKKERFSLILESASTNQTSMYLCASSNRVGTFFGQGTRLTVV.